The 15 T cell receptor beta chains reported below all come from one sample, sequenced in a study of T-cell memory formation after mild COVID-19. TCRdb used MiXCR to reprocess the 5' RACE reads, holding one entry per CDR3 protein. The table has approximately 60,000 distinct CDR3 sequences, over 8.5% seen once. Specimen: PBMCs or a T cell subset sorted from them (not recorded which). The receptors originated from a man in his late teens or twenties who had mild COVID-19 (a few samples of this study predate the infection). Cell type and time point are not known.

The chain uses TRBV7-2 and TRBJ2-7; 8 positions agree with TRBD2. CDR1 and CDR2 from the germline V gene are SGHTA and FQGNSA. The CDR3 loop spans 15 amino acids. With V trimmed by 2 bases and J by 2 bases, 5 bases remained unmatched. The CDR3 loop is CASSLSASGPYEQYF. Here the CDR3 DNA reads TGTGCCAGCAGCTTATCTGCTAGCGGGCCCTACGAGCAGTACTTC.

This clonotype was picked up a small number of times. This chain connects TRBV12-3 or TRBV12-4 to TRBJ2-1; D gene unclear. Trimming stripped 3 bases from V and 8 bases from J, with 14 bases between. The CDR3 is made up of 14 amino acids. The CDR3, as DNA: TGTGCCAGCAGTTTTAGTCAGGTCATCGATGAGCAGTTCTTC. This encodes CASSFSQVIDEQFF.

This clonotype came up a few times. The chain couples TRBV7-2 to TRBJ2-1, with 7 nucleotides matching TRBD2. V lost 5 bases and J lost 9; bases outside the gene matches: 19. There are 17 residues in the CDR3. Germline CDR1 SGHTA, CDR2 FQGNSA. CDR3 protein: CASSHARGGSVTTEQFF. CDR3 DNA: TGTGCCAGCAGCCACGCAAGGGGAGGGTCTGTGACAACTGAGCAGTTCTTC.

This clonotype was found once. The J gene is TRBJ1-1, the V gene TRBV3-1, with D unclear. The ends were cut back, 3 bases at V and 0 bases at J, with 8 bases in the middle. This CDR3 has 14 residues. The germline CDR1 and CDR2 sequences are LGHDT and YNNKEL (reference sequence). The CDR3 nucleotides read TGTGCCAGCAGCCAGACGGAATTGAACACTGAAGCTTTCTTT. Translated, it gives CASSQTELNTEAFF.

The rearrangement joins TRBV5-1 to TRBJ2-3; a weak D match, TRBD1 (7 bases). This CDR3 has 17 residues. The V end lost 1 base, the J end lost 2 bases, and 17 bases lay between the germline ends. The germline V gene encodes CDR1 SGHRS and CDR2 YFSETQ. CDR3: CASSLNVGGQITDTQYF. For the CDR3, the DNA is TGCGCCAGCAGCTTGAATGTCGGGGGACAGATCACAGATACGCAGTATTTT.

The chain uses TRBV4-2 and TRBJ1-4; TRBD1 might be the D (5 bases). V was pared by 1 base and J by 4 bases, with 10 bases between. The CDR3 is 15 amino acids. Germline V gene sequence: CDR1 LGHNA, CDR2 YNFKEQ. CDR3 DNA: TGTGCCAGCAGCCAAGCCCGGCAGGGTAATGAAAAACTGTTTTTT. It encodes CASSQARQGNEKLFF.

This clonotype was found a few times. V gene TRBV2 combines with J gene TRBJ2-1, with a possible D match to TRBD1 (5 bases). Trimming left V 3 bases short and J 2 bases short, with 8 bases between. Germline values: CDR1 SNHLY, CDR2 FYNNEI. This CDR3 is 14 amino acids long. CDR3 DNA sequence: TGTGCCAGCAGTGACCCAGGGACCTACAATGAGCAGTTCTTC. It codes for CASSDPGTYNEQFF.

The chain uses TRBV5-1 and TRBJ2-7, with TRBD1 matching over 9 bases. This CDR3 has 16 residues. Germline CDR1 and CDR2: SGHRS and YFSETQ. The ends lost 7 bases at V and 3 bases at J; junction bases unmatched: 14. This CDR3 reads CASSPGTGSIIYEQYF. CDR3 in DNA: TGCGCCAGCTCCCCCGGGACAGGGTCAATAATCTACGAGCAGTACTTC.

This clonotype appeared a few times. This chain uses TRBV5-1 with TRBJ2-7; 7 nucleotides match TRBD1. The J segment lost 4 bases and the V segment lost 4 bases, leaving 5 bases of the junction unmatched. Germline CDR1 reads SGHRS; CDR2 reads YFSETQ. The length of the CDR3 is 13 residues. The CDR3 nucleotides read TGCGCCAGCAGCGTGACAGGGAATTACGAGCAGTACTTC. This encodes CASSVTGNYEQYF.

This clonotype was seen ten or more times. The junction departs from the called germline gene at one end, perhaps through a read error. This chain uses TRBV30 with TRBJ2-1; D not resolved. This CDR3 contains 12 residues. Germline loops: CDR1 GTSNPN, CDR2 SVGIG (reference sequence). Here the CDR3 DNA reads TGTGCCTGGAGTGACTACTACAGTGAGCAGTTCTTC. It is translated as CAWSDYYSEQFF.

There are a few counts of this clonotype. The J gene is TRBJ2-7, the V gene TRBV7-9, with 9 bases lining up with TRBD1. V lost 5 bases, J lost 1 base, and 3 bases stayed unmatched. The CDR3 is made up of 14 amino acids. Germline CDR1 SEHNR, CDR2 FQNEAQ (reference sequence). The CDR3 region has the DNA TGTGCCAGCAGCACGACAGGGGGGTCCTACGAGCAGTACGTC. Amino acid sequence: CASSTTGGSYEQYV.

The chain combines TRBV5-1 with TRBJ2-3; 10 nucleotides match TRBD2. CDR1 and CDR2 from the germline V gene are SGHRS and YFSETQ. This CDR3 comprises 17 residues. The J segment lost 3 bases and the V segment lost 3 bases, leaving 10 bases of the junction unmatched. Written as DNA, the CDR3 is TGCGCCAGCAGCTCGGCTAGCGGGGGTCCGATAACAGATACGCAGTATTTT. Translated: CASSSASGGPITDTQYF.

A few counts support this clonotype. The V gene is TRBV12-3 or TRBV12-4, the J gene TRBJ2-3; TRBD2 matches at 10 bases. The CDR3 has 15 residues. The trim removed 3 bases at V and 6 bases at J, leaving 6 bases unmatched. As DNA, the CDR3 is TGTGCCAGCAGTTTTCTAGCGGGGGCTTCGGATACGCAGTATTTT. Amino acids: CASSFLAGASDTQYF.

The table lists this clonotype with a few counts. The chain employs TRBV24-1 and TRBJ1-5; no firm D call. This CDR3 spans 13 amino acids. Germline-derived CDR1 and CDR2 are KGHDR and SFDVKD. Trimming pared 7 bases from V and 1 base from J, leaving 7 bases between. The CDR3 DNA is TGTGCCACCAGCCCCCAAAGCAATCAGCCCCAGCATTTT. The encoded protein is CATSPQSNQPQHF.

The CDR3 loop reads CSVPGLAGGGETQYF. As DNA, the CDR3 is TGCAGCGTCCCCGGGCTAGCGGGGGGAGGAGAGACCCAGTACTTC. The V and J genes are TRBV29-1 and TRBJ2-5, with 11 bases matching TRBD2. CDR1 and CDR2 (germline): SQVTM, ANQGSEA. V was pared by 6 bases and J by 4 bases, with 10 bases of the junction left unmatched. This CDR3 contains 15 residues.